One sample yielded the 13 T cell receptor beta chains listed below, sequenced in a study of T cell changes during pregnancy in multiple sclerosis. Profiled with immunoSEQ multiplex PCR; TCRdb holds only in-frame clones, not every one. The sample shows approximately 88,000 clones, 90% to 95% of them seen only once. The sample in question was peripheral blood, obtained in the second trimester of pregnancy. The receptor source for this set is a female donor with multiple sclerosis, enrolled in a pregnancy study.

The CDR3 reads CASSFHISGRQVSYEQYF. DNA for the CDR3: TGTGCCAGCAGCTTCCACATTAGCGGGAGGCAGGTGTCCTACGAGCAGTACTTC. This chain links TRBV5-6 with TRBJ2-7; the match to TRBD2 covers 10 bases. This CDR3 region has 18 residues. CDR1 is SGHDT, CDR2 YYEEEE, per germline. V lost 2 bases, J lost 1 base, and 12 bases stayed unmatched.

The chain is built from TRBV10-3 and TRBJ2-7, with 8 positions matching TRBD1. CDR3 length equals 13 residues. The J segment lost 6 bases and the V segment lost 4 bases, leaving 5 bases of the junction unmatched. Looked up from germline, CDR1 is ENHRY and CDR2 is SYGVKD. The CDR3 DNA is TGTGCCATCAGTGGACAGGGGCCCAGCGAGCAGTACTTC. As protein: CAISGQGPSEQYF.

The chain carries TRBV14 and TRBJ2-3, with TRBD1 identical over 11 bases. The V gene's germline CDR1 is SGHDN and CDR2 FVKESK. This CDR3 is 14 amino acids long. V dropped 4 bases and J dropped 4; count of bases not matched to a gene: 1. The CDR3 protein is CASSRTGGADTQYF. CDR3 bases: TGTGCCAGCAGCCGGACAGGGGGCGCAGATACGCAGTATTTT.

The chain carries TRBV4-3 and TRBJ2-7, with D unresolved. The germline V gene encodes CDR1 LGHNA and CDR2 YSLEER. Trimming cost V 4 bases and J 4 bases, with 14 bases left between them. The CDR3 spans 14 residues. The CDR3 DNA follows: TGCGCCAGCAGCCCCGATGATACAAATTACGAGCAGTACTTC. It specifies CASSPDDTNYEQYF.

This chain uses TRBV19 with TRBJ2-7, with D maybe TRBD2 (5 bases). Germline CDR1 is LNHDA and CDR2 is SQIVND (reference sequence). This CDR3 is 14 amino acids long. V lost 5 bases to trimming and J lost 0 bases, with 11 bases between them. The CDR3 DNA follows: TGTGCCAGTAGTTTCCGGGAAAGCTCCTACGAGCAGTACTTC. It encodes CASSFRESSYEQYF.

This chain joins TRBV19 and TRBJ1-5; perhaps TRBD1 as D (5 bases). The V end was cut by 3 bases, the J end by 3 bases, with 12 bases between. The CDR3 has 15 residues. Germline V gene sequence: CDR1 LNHDA, CDR2 SQIVND (reference sequence). The CDR3 sequence is CASSIMGGSNQPQHF. The DNA for the CDR3 is TGTGCCAGTAGTATCATGGGGGGTTCCAATCAGCCCCAGCATTTT.

This sequence joins TRBV2 and TRBJ1-2; 7 positions agree with TRBD1. The V gene end was trimmed by 7 bases and the J gene end by 2 bases; junction bases not matched to a gene: 10. CDR1 and CDR2 (germline): SNHLY, FYNNEI. The CDR3 covers 15 residues. CDR3 in DNA: TGTGCCAGCAAACAGGGGCAGAACACCAACTATGGCTACACCTTC. It is translated as CASKQGQNTNYGYTF.

V is TRBV27 and J is TRBJ1-1; 9 bases map to TRBD1. This CDR3 region has 14 residues. J lost 5 bases, V lost 6 bases, and 7 bases had no gene match. Germline loops: CDR1 MNHEY, CDR2 SMNVEV (reference sequence). CDR3 protein: CASSNRGQGTEAFF. Written as DNA, the CDR3 is TGTGCCAGCAGCAACAGGGGGCAGGGAACTGAAGCTTTCTTT.

This clone was seen only once. Other DNA variants within this sample encode the same CDR3. Here the CDR3 reads CASSFQGSEQYF. The CDR3 nucleotides read TGTGCCAGCAGTTTCCAGGGGTCCGAGCAGTACTTC. The V gene is TRBV27, the J gene TRBJ2-7, with a tentative D call TRBD1 (6 bases). Germline V gene sequence: CDR1 MNHEY, CDR2 SMNVEV (reference sequence). Between the trimmed V and J ends, which lost 3 bases and 6 bases, there was a span of 9 bases. CDR3 length: 12 residues.

This clone was seen a single time. The chain links TRBV9 to TRBJ1-2; the D gene is possibly TRBD1 (6 bases). The V and J ends lost 0 bases and 6 bases respectively, with 18 bases between them. Germline lookup yields CDR1 SGDLS and CDR2 YYNGEE. This CDR3 is built from 16 residues. The CDR3 reads CASSVGGPGPSHGYTF. The DNA for the CDR3 is TGTGCCAGCAGCGTAGGGGGGCCTGGACCCTCTCATGGCTACACCTTC.

The CDR3 sequence: CASSSLDRAVSGNTIYF. CDR3 sequence (DNA): TGCGCCAGCAGCTCCCTGGACAGGGCCGTCTCTGGAAACACCATATATTTT. This chain connects TRBV5-1 to TRBJ1-3; 8 bases align to TRBD1. The V and J ends lost 3 bases and 0 bases, in that order; junction bases with no gene match: 8. The germline CDR1 and CDR2 sequences are SGHRS and YFSETQ. The CDR3 is 17 residues long.

This chain joins TRBV28 and TRBJ2-7; 9 bases fit TRBD2. CDR3 size: 15 residues. Germline V gene sequence: CDR1 MDHEN, CDR2 SYDVKM. The V segment lost 6 bases and the J segment 3 bases; nucleotides outside the gene matches: 9. CDR3 DNA: TGTGCCAGCAGCGAAAGGACTAGCGCGAGCTACGAGCAGTACTTC. It encodes CASSERTSASYEQYF.

The V call is TRBV4-3, the J call TRBJ2-7, with TRBD2 identical over 16 bases. The CDR3 runs 20 residues. Germline CDR1 LGHNA, CDR2 YSLEER. Losses at the gene ends were 1 base for V and 5 bases for J; bases not matched to a gene: 14. The CDR3 here is CASSQGLGPGLAGGPHEQYF. The CDR3 DNA follows: TGCGCCAGCAGCCAAGGTCTGGGACCGGGACTAGCGGGAGGGCCACACGAGCAGTACTTC.